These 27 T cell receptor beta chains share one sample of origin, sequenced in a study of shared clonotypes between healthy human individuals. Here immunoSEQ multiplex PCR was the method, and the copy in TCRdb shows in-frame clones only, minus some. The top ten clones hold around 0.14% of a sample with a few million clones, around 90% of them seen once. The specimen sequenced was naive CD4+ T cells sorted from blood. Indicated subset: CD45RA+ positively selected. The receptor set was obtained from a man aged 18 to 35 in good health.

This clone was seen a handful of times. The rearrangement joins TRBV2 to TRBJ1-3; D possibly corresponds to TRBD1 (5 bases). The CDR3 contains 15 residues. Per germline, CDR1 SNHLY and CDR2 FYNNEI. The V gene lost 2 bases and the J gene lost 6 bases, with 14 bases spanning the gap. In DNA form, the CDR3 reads TGTGCCAGCAGTGAATTCCCAGGGATAGAAAACACCATATATTTT. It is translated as CASSEFPGIENTIYF.

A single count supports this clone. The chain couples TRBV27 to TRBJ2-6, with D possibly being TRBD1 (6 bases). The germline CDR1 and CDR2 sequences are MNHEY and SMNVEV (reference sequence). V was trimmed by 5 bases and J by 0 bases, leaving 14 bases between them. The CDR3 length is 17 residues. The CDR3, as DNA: TGTGCCAGCAGTCCCCCGGGGACAAGCTCTGGGGCCAACGTCCTGACTTTC. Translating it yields CASSPPGTSSGANVLTF.

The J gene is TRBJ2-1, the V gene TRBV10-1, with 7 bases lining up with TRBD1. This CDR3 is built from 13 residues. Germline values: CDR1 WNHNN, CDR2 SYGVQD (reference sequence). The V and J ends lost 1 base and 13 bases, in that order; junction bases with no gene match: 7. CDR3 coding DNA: TGCGCCAGCAGTGAGTACCGCGACAGGGAACAGTTCTTC. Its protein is CASSEYRDREQFF.

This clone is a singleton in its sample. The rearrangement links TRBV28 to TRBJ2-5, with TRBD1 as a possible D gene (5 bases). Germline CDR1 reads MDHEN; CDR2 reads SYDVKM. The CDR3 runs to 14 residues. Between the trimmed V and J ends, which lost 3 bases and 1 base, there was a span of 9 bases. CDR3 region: CASSFAGIQETQYF. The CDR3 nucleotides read TGTGCCAGCAGTTTTGCAGGGATCCAAGAGACCCAGTACTTC.

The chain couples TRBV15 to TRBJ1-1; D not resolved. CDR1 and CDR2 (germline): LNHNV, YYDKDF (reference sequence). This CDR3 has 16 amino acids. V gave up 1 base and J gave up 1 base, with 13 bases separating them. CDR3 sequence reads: CATSRGKEPANTEAFF. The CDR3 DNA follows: TGTGCCACCAGCAGAGGGAAGGAACCAGCGAACACTGAAGCTTTCTTT.

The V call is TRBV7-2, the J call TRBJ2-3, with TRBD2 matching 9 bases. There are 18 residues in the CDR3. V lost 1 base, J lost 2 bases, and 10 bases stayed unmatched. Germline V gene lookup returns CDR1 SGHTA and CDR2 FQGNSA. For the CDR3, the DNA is TGTGCCAGCAGCTTAGTGCTTAGCGGGAGATTCGACACAGATACGCAGTATTTT. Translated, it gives CASSLVLSGRFDTDTQYF.

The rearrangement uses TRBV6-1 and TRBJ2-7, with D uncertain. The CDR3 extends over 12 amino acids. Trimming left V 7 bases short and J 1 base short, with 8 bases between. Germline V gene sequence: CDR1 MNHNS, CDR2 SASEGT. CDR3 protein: CASTPRSYEQYF. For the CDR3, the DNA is TGTGCCAGCACCCCAAGATCCTACGAGCAGTACTTC.

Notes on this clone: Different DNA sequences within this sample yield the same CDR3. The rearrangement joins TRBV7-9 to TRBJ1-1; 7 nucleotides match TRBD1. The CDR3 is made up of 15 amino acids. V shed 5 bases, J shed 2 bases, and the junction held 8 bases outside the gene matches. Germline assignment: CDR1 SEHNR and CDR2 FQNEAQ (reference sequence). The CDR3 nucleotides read TGTGCCAGCAGCCCGCGACAGGGTGGAAACACTGAAGCTTTCTTT. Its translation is CASSPRQGGNTEAFF.

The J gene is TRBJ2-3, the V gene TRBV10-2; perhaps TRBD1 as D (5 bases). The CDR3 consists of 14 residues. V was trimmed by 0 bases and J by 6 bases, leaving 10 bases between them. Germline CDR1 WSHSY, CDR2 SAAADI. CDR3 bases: TGCGCCAGCAGTGAGTCGTGGGGCCGGGATACGCAGTATTTT. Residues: CASSESWGRDTQYF.

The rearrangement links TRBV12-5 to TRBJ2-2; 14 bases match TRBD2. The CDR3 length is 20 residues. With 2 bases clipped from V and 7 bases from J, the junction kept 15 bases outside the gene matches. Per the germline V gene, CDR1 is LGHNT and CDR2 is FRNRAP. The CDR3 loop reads CASGLKWLSGLAGEVGELFF. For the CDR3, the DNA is TGTGCTAGTGGTTTGAAATGGCTATCGGGACTAGCGGGAGAGGTCGGGGAGCTGTTTTTT.

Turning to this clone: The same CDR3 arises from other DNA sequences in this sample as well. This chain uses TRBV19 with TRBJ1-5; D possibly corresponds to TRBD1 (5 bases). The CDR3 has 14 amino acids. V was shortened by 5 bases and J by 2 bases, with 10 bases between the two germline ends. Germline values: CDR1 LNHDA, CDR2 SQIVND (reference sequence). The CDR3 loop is CASSAGMGNQPQHF. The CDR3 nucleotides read TGTGCCAGTAGTGCAGGGATGGGCAATCAGCCCCAGCATTTT.

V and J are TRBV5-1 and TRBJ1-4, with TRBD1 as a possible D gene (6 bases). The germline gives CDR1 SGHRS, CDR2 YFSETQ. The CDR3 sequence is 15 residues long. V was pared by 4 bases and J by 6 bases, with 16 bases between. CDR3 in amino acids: CASSGQGLSDEKLFF. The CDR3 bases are TGCGCCAGCAGCGGGCAGGGGCTGTCGGATGAAAAACTGTTTTTT.

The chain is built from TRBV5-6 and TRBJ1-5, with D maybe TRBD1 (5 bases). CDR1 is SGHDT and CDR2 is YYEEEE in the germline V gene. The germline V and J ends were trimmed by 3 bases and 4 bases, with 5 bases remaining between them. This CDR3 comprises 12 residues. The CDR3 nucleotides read TGTGCCAGCAGCTCAGGGAATCAGCCCCAGCATTTT. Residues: CASSSGNQPQHF.

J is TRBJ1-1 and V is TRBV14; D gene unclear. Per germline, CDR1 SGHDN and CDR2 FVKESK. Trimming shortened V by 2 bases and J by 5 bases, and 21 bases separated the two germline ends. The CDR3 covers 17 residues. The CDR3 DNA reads TGTGCCAGCAGCCAATTTGATTTATCAAACTGGCGGACTGAAGCTTTCTTT. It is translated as CASSQFDLSNWRTEAFF.

The DNA of the CDR3 is TGTGCCAGCAATCCAGGGGACGGAAACACCATATATTTT. Its translation is CASNPGDGNTIYF. The V call is TRBV5-6, the J call TRBJ1-3; a weak D match, TRBD1 (6 bases). The CDR3 is 13 amino acids. Germline-derived CDR1 and CDR2 are SGHDT and YYEEEE. V was shortened by 6 bases and J by 4 bases, with 11 bases between the two germline ends.

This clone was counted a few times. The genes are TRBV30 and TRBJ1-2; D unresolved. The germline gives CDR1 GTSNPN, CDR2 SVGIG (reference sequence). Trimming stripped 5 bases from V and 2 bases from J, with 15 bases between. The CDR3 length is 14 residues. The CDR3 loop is CAWGERAANYGYTF. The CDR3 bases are TGTGCCTGGGGTGAAAGAGCAGCGAACTATGGCTACACCTTC.

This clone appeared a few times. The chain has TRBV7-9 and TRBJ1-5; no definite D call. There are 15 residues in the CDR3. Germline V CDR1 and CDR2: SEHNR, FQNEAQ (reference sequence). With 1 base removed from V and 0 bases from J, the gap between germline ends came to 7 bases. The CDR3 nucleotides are TGTGCCAGCAGCTTAGACTGGGATAGCAATCAGCCCCAGCATTTT. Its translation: CASSLDWDSNQPQHF.

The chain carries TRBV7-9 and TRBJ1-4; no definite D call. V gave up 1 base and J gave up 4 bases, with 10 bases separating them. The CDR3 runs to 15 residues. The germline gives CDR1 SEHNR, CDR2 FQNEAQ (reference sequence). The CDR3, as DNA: TGTGCCAGCAGCTTAGTCGCAGGAGATAATGAAAAACTGTTTTTT. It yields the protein CASSLVAGDNEKLFF.

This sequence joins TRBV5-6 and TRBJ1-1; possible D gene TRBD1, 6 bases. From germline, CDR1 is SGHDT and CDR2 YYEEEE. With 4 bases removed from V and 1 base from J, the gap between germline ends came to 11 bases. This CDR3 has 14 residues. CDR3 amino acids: CASSRQGQNTEAFF. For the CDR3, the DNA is TGTGCCAGCAGCCGCCAGGGACAGAACACTGAAGCTTTCTTT.

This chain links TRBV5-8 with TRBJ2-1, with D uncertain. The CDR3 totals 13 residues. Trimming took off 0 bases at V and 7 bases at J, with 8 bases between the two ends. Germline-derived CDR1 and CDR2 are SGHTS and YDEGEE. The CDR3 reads CASSLDRTNEQFF. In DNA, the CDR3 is TGTGCCAGCAGCTTGGACAGAACAAATGAGCAGTTCTTC.

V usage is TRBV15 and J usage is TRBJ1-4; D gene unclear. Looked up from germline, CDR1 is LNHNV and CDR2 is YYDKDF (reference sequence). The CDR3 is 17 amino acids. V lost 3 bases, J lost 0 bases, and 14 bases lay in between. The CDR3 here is CATSRPAGGSTNEKLFF. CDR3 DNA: TGTGCCACCAGCAGGCCCGCCGGAGGTTCAACTAATGAAAAACTGTTTTTT.

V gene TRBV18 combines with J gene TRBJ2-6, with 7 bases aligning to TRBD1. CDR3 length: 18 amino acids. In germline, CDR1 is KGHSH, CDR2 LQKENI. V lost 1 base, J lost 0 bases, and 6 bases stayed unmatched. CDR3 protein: CASSPQGAHSSGANVLTF. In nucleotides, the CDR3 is TGTGCCAGCTCACCACAGGGGGCCCACTCCTCTGGGGCCAACGTCCTGACTTTC. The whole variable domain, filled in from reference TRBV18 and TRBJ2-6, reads NAGVMQNPRHLVRRRGQEARLRCSPMKGHSHVYWYRQLPEEGLKFMVYLQKENIIDESGMPKERFSAEFPKEGPSILRIQQVVRGDSAAYFCASSPQGAHSSGANVLTFGAGSRLTVL.

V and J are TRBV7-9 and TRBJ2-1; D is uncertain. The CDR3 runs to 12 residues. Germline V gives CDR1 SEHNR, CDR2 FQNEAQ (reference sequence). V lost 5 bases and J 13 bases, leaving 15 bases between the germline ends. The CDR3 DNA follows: TGTGCCAGCAGCCAGCAGAGTAGGTACCAGTTCTTC. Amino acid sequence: CASSQQSRYQFF.

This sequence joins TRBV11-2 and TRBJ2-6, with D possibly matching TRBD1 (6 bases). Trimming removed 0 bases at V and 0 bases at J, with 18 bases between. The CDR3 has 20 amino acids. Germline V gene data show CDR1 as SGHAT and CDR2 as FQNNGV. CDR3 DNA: TGTGCCAGCAGCTTAGAGGGGGCTACCATTATAAGCTCTGGGGCCAACGTCCTGACTTTC. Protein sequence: CASSLEGATIISSGANVLTF.

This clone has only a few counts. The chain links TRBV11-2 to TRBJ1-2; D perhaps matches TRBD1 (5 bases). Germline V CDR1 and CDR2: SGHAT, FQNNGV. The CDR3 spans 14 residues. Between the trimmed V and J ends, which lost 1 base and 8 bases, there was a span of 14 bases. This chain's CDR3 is CASSLGQGSRGYTF. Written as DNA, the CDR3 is TGTGCCAGCAGCTTAGGGCAGGGCTCTAGGGGCTACACCTTC.

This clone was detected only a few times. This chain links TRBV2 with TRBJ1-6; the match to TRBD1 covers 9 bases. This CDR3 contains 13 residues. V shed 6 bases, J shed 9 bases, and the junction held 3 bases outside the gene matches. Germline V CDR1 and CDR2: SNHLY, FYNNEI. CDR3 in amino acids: CASREGQGSPLHF. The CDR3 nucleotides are TGTGCCAGCAGGGAGGGACAGGGTTCACCCCTCCACTTT.

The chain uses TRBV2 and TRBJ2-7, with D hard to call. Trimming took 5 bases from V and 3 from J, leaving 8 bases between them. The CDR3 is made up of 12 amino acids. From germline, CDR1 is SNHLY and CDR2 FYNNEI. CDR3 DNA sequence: TGTGCCAGCAGTCCGAACAGCTACGAGCAGTACTTC. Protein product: CASSPNSYEQYF. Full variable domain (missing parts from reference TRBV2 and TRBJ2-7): EPEVTQTPSHQVTQMGQEVILRCVPISNHLYFYWYRQILGQKVEFLVSFYNNEISEKSEIFDDQFSVERPDGSNFTLKIRSTKLEDSAMYFCASSPNSYEQYFGPGTRLTVT.